This TCR beta chain came from a study of PD-L1 blockade in urothelial cancer. Locally advanced or metastatic urothelial carcinoma affected all patients. Each PCR contained spiked-in synthetic TCR analog templates. Using immunoSEQ multiplex PCR, the repertoire was profiled, and TCRdb retains in-frame clones only, with some absent. Here the sample spans around 70,000 clones, roughly 80% being singletons. Trimming pared 3 bases from V and 7 bases from J, leaving 16 bases between. The germline CDR1 and CDR2 sequences are SGHDT and YYEEEE. The length of the CDR3 is 15 residues. This TCR was recovered from a man in his sixties or seventies with urothelial cancer. V is TRBV5-6 and J is TRBJ2-2, with D maybe TRBD2 (6 bases). The specimen comprised PBMCs, sampled around atezolizumab (anti-PD-L1) treatment. CDR3 loop: CASSSPRRESGELFF. CDR3 DNA: TGTGCCAGCAGCTCCCCCCGGAGGGAGAGCGGGGAGCTGTTTTTT.